This is a list of T cell receptor beta chains from one sample in a study of cytomegalovirus exposure and HLA in healthy donors. The data were produced by immunoSEQ multiplex PCR, yet TCRdb's version contains in-frame clones alone and is incomplete. The sample lists some 200,000 clones; under 90% were seen once. Specimen: PBMCs. Receptors originate from a boy younger than 10 in good health and CMV-seronegative. Each CDR3 is given with its conserved first and last residue. D genes are given only for firm matches. Only some rows state a clone size, as once, few, many or a class for expanded clones.

>TRBV5-1|.|TRBJ1-5|.
CASSPHQPQHF
TGCGCCAGCAGCCCTCATCAGCCCCAGCATTTT
>TRBV7-9|TRBD1|TRBJ2-5|.
CASSRPQGEETQYF
TGTGCCAGCAGCCGCCCGCAGGGGGAAGAGACCCAGTACTTC
>TRBV27|.|TRBJ1-1|.
CASSPRGGVAEAFF
TGTGCCAGCAGCCCCCGGGGGGGCGTAGCTGAAGCTTTCTTT
>TRBV7-2|.|TRBJ2-2|.
CASSLVRSLTGELFF
TGTGCCAGCAGCTTAGTCAGGTCCCTGACCGGGGAGCTGTTTTTT
>TRBV2|.|TRBJ2-5|.
CASTPGETQYF
TGTGCCAGTACCCCGGGGGAGACCCAGTACTTC
>TRBV20-1|.|TRBJ2-7|once
CSAQAGYEQYF
TGCAGTGCCCAGGCAGGCTACGAGCAGTACTTC
>TRBV9|TRBD2|TRBJ2-3|.
CASSVDRLAGGGTDTQYF
TGTGCCAGCAGCGTAGACCGACTAGCGGGGGGAGGCACAGATACGCAGTATTTT
>TRBV15|.|TRBJ2-3|.
CATSRESPTTILYPDTQYF
TGTGCCACCAGCAGAGAGTCGCCTACGACAATCTTGTATCCAGATACGCAGTATTTT
>TRBV10-3|TRBD1|TRBJ2-7|once
CAITDGQGVGHEQYF
TGTGCCATCACCGACGGACAGGGCGTGGGTCACGAGCAGTACTTC
>TRBV7-2|TRBD1|TRBJ2-7|.
CASSLVGGQRITYEQYF
TGTGCCAGCAGCTTAGTAGGGGGACAGAGGATAACCTACGAGCAGTACTTC
>TRBV5-1|TRBD2|TRBJ2-4|.
CASSPGTSGGAGDIQYF
TGCGCCAGCAGCCCAGGGACTAGCGGGGGGGCCGGAGACATTCAGTACTTC
>TRBV6-1|.|TRBJ1-2|.
CASSDVETAVGGYTF
TGTGCCAGCAGTGACGTGGAGACGGCAGTCGGAGGCTACACCTTC
>TRBV9|TRBD2|TRBJ2-1|.
CASSANLAGGPFSYNEQFF
TGTGCCAGCAGCGCAAACTTAGCGGGGGGCCCGTTCTCCTACAATGAGCAGTTCTTC
>TRBV6-5|.|TRBJ2-7|few
CASSYHNSYEQYF
TGTGCCAGCAGTTACCACAACTCCTACGAGCAGTACTTC
>TRBV29-1|.|TRBJ1-5|.
CSVVRSYSNQPQHF
TGCAGCGTTGTACGGAGTTATAGCAATCAGCCCCAGCATTTT
>TRBV4-3|.|TRBJ1-6|.
CASSQGLGGHNSPLHF
TGCGCCAGCAGCCAAGGTTTGGGGGGGCATAATTCACCCCTCCACTTT
>TRBV5-1|.|TRBJ1-1|.
CASSVTGGTEAFF
TGCGCCAGCAGCGTGACAGGTGGCACTGAAGCTTTCTTT
>TRBV6-5|.|TRBJ1-1|once
CASRRQDVQDTEAFF
TGTGCCAGCAGAAGACAGGACGTGCAGGACACTGAAGCTTTCTTT
>TRBV7-8|TRBD2|TRBJ2-2|few
CASSAGTRVNTGELFF
TGTGCCAGCAGCGCAGGGACTAGGGTGAACACCGGGGAGCTGTTTTTT
>TRBV7-9|TRBD1|TRBJ2-2|.
CASSPRTGLVGSNTGELFF
TGTGCCAGCAGCCCACGGACAGGGTTGGTAGGGTCGAACACCGGGGAGCTGTTTTTT
>TRBV28|.|TRBJ2-5|.
CASSFQAGGETQYF
TGTGCCAGCAGTTTTCAAGCAGGGGGGGAGACCCAGTACTTC
>TRBV5-5|.|TRBJ2-7|few
CASSLGFLNEQYF
TGTGCCAGCAGCTTGGGGTTCCTAAACGAGCAGTACTTC
>TRBV5-4|.|TRBJ2-5|once
CASSFMGGAGETQYF
TGTGCCAGCAGCTTTATGGGGGGGGCGGGGGAGACCCAGTACTTC
>TRBV7-8|.|TRBJ1-5|.
CASSSVGGALSNQPQHF
TGTGCCAGCAGCTCCGTAGGGGGGGCACTTAGCAATCAGCCCCAGCATTTT
>TRBV19|TRBD1|TRBJ1-5|once
CASSIPRQGTSNQPQHF
TGTGCCAGTAGTATCCCTCGACAGGGAACTAGCAATCAGCCCCAGCATTTT
>TRBV7-2|TRBD1|TRBJ2-2|.
CASSPRTGGTGELFF
TGTGCCAGCAGCCCTAGGACAGGGGGAACCGGGGAGCTGTTTTTT
>TRBV5-4|.|TRBJ1-1|.
CASSFPTGEAFF
TGTGCCAGCAGCTTTCCGACGGGTGAAGCTTTCTTT
>TRBV7-2|.|TRBJ2-6|.
CASSLRLSGANVLTF
TGTGCCAGCAGTTTACGACTGTCGGGGGCCAACGTCCTGACTTTC
>TRBV7-2|TRBD2|TRBJ2-7|.
CASSRTSGGAYEQYF
TGTGCCAGCAGCCGCACTAGCGGGGGGGCCTACGAGCAGTACTTC
>TRBV2|TRBD2|TRBJ2-1|.
CASSPTSGGDNEQFF
TGTGCCAGCAGTCCTACTAGCGGGGGGGACAATGAGCAGTTCTTC
>TRBV4-1|TRBD2|TRBJ2-7|.
CASSPSGGVYEQYF
TGCGCCAGCAGCCCAAGTGGGGGGGTCTACGAGCAGTACTTC
>TRBV27|.|TRBJ1-1|.
CASSSRGWGEDPMNTEAFF
TGTGCCAGCAGTTCCCGTGGATGGGGAGAGGATCCCATGAACACTGAAGCTTTCTTT
>TRBV6-5|TRBD1|TRBJ2-2|.
CASNSGTANTGELFF
TGTGCCAGCAATAGTGGGACAGCGAACACCGGGGAGCTGTTTTTT
>TRBV18|TRBD1|TRBJ2-7|.
CASSRTGGAYEQYF
TGTGCCAGCTCACGAACAGGGGGCGCCTACGAGCAGTACTTC
>TRBV7-3|TRBD2|TRBJ2-3|.
CASSSGLAGPTDTQYF
TGTGCCAGCAGCTCGGGACTAGCGGGGCCCACAGATACGCAGTATTTT
>TRBV2|.|TRBJ2-1|.
CASSERRHEQFF
TGTGCCAGCAGTGAGCGGCGCCATGAGCAGTTCTTC
>TRBV9|.|TRBJ1-2|.
CASSVVQGGYTF
TGTGCCAGCAGCGTAGTACAGGGTGGCTACACCTTC
>TRBV5-1|.|TRBJ2-5|.
CASSLGTSRETQYF
TGCGCCAGCAGCTTGGGCACTAGCAGAGAGACCCAGTACTTC
>TRBV27|TRBD1|TRBJ1-2|.
CASKGTGGRYGYTF
TGTGCCAGCAAAGGGACAGGGGGCCGCTATGGCTACACCTTC
>TRBV5-3|TRBD1|TRBJ1-2|.
CARSPLTTGIVNYGYTF
TGTGCCAGAAGTCCATTAACGACAGGGATCGTTAACTATGGCTACACCTTC
>TRBV11-2|.|TRBJ1-4|.
CASSVRANEKLFF
TGTGCCAGCAGCGTCCGGGCTAATGAAAAACTGTTTTTT
>TRBV4-2|TRBD2|TRBJ2-5|.
CASSQEATGLDLGLAQYF
TGTGCCAGCAGCCAAGAGGCCACGGGACTAGATTTGGGGTTGGCCCAGTACTTC